The rows below give T cell receptor beta chains drawn from one sample of a study. Each CDR3 protein gets one entry after TCRdb re-called the RT-PCR reads with MiXCR. The table shows about 680,000 distinct CDR3 sequences, with 12% to 15% occurring only once. Sequencing input: memory CD4+ T cells from blood. The receptor source for this set is a female donor in good health, serving as a healthy control. CDR3s leave out the opening cysteine and the closing phenylalanine or tryptophan. Some rows mark clone size as missing; the rest say once, few, many or name a class of expanded clone.

>TRBV4-2|NA
ASSPGGLAGAYEQY
>TRBV7-8|NA
ASSKDSGPSSYEQY
>TRBV4-3|NA
ASSQDPLTSFLAKNIQY
>TRBV2|NA
ASRNPTFSGYSTDTQY
>TRBV29-1|NA
SVDSPGQGITDTQY
>TRBV29-1|NA
SVVNRDYGYT
>TRBV24-1|many
ATSDPSGDQPQH
>TRBV20-1|few
SASRTGLETQY
>TRBV20-1|NA
SARDLGSGLTLGNGYT
>TRBV7-2|NA
ASSLRTVYNEQF
>TRBV30|NA
AWTPGGDGYT
>TRBV7-9|NA
ASSLDRQGAYGYT
>TRBV5-1|NA
ASSQTATNEKLF
>TRBV5-6|NA
ASSHLTGSYTGELF
>TRBV4-1|NA
ASSPPDRDSNQPQH
>TRBV6-1|NA
ASSEGPGTTLSDT
>TRBV30|NA
AWSVQQGYYGYT
>TRBV5-6|many
ASSDWTSGGDTQY
>TRBV5-1|few
ASSLTRTGDAGELF
>TRBV6-1|many
ASRPGVYYGYT
>TRBV6-2/TRBV6-3|NA
ASLSRDRVSYGYT
>TRBV6-2/TRBV6-3|NA
ASSYSNPGPQH
>TRBV5-5|NA
ASSPTLAGGGDTQY
>TRBV7-2|few
ASSLVTGGYEKLV
>TRBV6-5|many
ASNKGTTTY
>TRBV3-1|few
ASSQGVGSYEQY